This TCR beta chain was obtained from a study of cytomegalovirus exposure and HLA in healthy donors. Overall study results and limits: Rarity characterized most TCR sequences, yet some public TCRs appeared in many donors. The presence/absence work took it that sequencing depth was about the same across donors.

PCR amplification relied on 60 Vbeta primers (plus 13 Jbeta primers). Repertoires were generated with immunoSEQ multiplex PCR, while TCRdb's copy carries only in-frame clones and drops some. The data show 200,000 to 250,000 clones, with roughly 82% seen just once and more than 5% held by the top ten. Trimming took off 3 bases at V and 11 bases at J, with 19 bases between the two ends. The CDR3 spans 14 residues. In germline, CDR1 is MNHNS, CDR2 SASEGT. A note on this clone: Its specificity is unknown.

Every donor was a healthy person donating bone marrow. Sequenced: PBMCs. This clonotype was obtained from a woman between 40 and 50 years old in good health and CMV-seropositive. The chain joins TRBV6-1 to TRBJ2-5, with D perhaps TRBD1 (5 bases). The CDR3 nucleotides are TGTGCCAGCAGTGATTACTATTTACAGGTCGGGCAGTACTTC. Its translation is CASSDYYLQVGQYF.